The 11 T cell receptor beta chains given below trace back to one sample, sequenced in a study of blood T cell repertoires in COVID-19. Libraries were prepared by immunoSEQ multiplex PCR; TCRdb keeps only in-frame clonotypes and omits some of them. Found here are around 170,000 clones, about four fifths of them singletons; the top ten hold over 10%. Material: peripheral blood. The receptors were sampled from a man aged 65-85 years who had recovered from COVID-19.

The rearrangement joins TRBV30 to TRBJ1-3; TRBD1 is a possible D gene (5 bases). This CDR3 is 15 amino acids long. Germline CDR1 is GTSNPN and CDR2 is SVGIG (reference sequence). The germline V and J ends were trimmed by 2 bases and 0 bases, with 11 bases remaining between them. DNA for the CDR3: TGTGCCTGGAGTAAAGGGGCGAGCTCTGGAAACACCATATATTTT. As protein: CAWSKGASSGNTIYF.

This chain joins TRBV27 and TRBJ2-5, with D perhaps TRBD1 (6 bases). The CDR3 is made up of 15 amino acids. Trimming cost V 7 bases and J 1 base, with 16 bases left between them. Germline CDR1 and CDR2: MNHEY and SMNVEV (reference sequence). The CDR3 loop reads CASNPAGTSQETQYF. CDR3 coding DNA: TGTGCCAGCAACCCCGCTGGGACAAGCCAAGAGACCCAGTACTTC.

The chain recombines TRBV28 with TRBJ2-7; TRBD2 might be the D (6 bases). The CDR3 consists of 14 residues. The germline V and J ends were trimmed by 4 bases and 3 bases, with 13 bases remaining between them. From germline, CDR1 is MDHEN and CDR2 SYDVKM. The CDR3 DNA follows: TGTGCCAGCAGTTCTGGGGACTTCAACTACGAGCAGTACTTC. Its protein product is CASSSGDFNYEQYF.

The chain uses TRBV29-1 and TRBJ1-1; 8 bases are a match to TRBD1. With V trimmed by 3 bases and J by 1 base, 1 base remained unmatched. Germline CDR1 is SQVTM and CDR2 is ANQGSEA. The CDR3 is made up of 13 amino acids. CDR3 nucleotide sequence: TGCAGCGTTGACGACAGGGGGAACACTGAAGCTTTCTTT. Its protein is CSVDDRGNTEAFF.

This chain joins TRBV12-5 and TRBJ2-7; TRBD1 is a possible D gene (6 bases). V gave up 6 bases and J gave up 3 bases, with 9 bases separating them. Germline V CDR1 and CDR2: LGHNT, FRNRAP. CDR3 length: 12 amino acids. CDR3 in amino acids: CASGQDSYEQYF. The CDR3 coding sequence is TGTGCTAGTGGCCAGGACAGCTACGAGCAGTACTTC.

The V and J genes are TRBV7-2 and TRBJ2-3; 13 bases line up with TRBD2. Germline V gene lookup returns CDR1 SGHTA and CDR2 FQGNSA. The CDR3 runs 17 residues. Trimming removed 5 bases from V and 3 bases from J; junction bases left unmatched: 8. The CDR3 DNA reads TGTGCCAGCAGCACAACTAGCGGGAGGGCAGGGACAGATACGCAGTATTTT. Its translation is CASSTTSGRAGTDTQYF.

This sequence joins TRBV5-4 and TRBJ1-3; D remains ambiguous. CDR3 length equals 15 residues. In germline, CDR1 is SGHNT, CDR2 YYREEE (reference sequence). V was trimmed by 0 bases and J by 0 bases, leaving 7 bases between them. The CDR3 nucleotides read TGTGCCAGCAGCTTGGGCGCAGGCTCTGGAAACACCATATATTTT. Encoded protein: CASSLGAGSGNTIYF.

Only one count was recorded for this clone. The V call is TRBV4-3, the J call TRBJ2-5; 7 bases match TRBD1. CDR3 length: 17 residues. Germline V gene lookup returns CDR1 LGHNA and CDR2 YSLEER. With 3 bases clipped from V and 1 base from J, the junction kept 11 bases outside the gene matches. CDR3 protein: CASSQDPGTAAQETQYF. The DNA of the CDR3 is TGCGCCAGCAGCCAGGACCCAGGGACAGCGGCCCAAGAGACCCAGTACTTC.

The chain has TRBV4-3 and TRBJ2-5; weak D call: TRBD1 (6 bases). V was cut by 1 base and J by 1 base, with 13 bases left in between. The CDR3 contains 16 residues. Germline CDR1 is LGHNA and CDR2 is YSLEER. The CDR3 nucleotides read TGCGCCAGCAGCCAAGCGACAGGAACCCTCCAAGAGACCCAGTACTTC. This translates into CASSQATGTLQETQYF.

This clone has just a few counts. The chain combines TRBV28 with TRBJ1-5; D is possibly TRBD1 (6 bases). CDR3 length equals 13 residues. Germline-derived CDR1 and CDR2 are MDHEN and SYDVKM. V shed 10 bases and J shed 0 bases, with 10 bases lying between them. The CDR3 nucleotides read TGTGCCAATGGACAGTATAGCAATCAGCCCCAGCATTTT. Protein: CANGQYSNQPQHF.

V is TRBV11-1 and J is TRBJ2-3; a possible D gene is TRBD2 (5 bases). Germline-derived CDR1 and CDR2 are SGHAT and FQDESV (reference sequence). This CDR3 region has 14 residues. Trimming removed 5 bases from V and 6 bases from J, with 15 bases in between. The CDR3 nucleotides are TGTGCCAGCAGCCCCGGACTTCTCCGGGATACGCAGTATTTT. This sequence encodes CASSPGLLRDTQYF.